A single sample is the source of the 4 T cell receptor beta chains below, sequenced in a study of blood T cell repertoires in COVID-19. Clones were read by immunoSEQ multiplex PCR, and TCRdb kept only the in-frame ones, dropping some. The profile shows tens of thousands of clones, 90% of them singletons. Sample: peripheral blood. The receptor set was obtained from a human donor in a cohort sampled during active COVID-19.

The chain is built from TRBV3-1 (or the pseudogene TRBV3-2) and TRBJ1-1; no definite D call. Germline V lookup: CDR1 LGHDT, CDR2 YNNKEL (reference sequence). The ends were cut back, 3 bases at V and 0 bases at J, with 11 bases in the middle. This CDR3 is built from 15 residues. CDR3 sequence (DNA): TGTGCCAGCAGCCAGGGAGGAGTCATGAACACTGAAGCTTTCTTT. Translating gives CASSQGGVMNTEAFF.

The rearrangement uses TRBV6-5 and TRBJ2-1; TRBD2 matches at 7 bases. This CDR3 has 14 amino acids. Germline V gene lookup returns CDR1 MNHEY and CDR2 SVGAGI. Trimming removed 6 bases from V and 1 base from J; junction bases left unmatched: 3. Here the CDR3 reads CASSNSGSYNEQFF. For the CDR3, the DNA is TGTGCCAGCAGCAATAGCGGGTCCTACAATGAGCAGTTCTTC.

This clone is a singleton in its sample. This chain uses TRBV7-9 with TRBJ2-7; a weak D match, TRBD2 (5 bases). The V gene's germline CDR1 is SEHNR and CDR2 FQNEAQ (reference sequence). CDR3 size: 14 residues. V lost 5 bases and J 4 bases, leaving 15 bases between the germline ends. CDR3 nucleotide sequence: TGTGCCAGCAGCCCCCGGGGTTCGAGGTACGAGCAGTACTTC. Amino acids: CASSPRGSRYEQYF.

A few counts support this clone. The J gene is TRBJ1-1, the V gene TRBV4-1; tentatively, D is TRBD1 (6 bases). The CDR3 extends over 15 amino acids. V was pared by 4 bases and J by 0 bases, with 12 bases between. CDR1 and CDR2 (germline): MGHRA, YSYEKL. CDR3: CASSPQGHLNTEAFF. As DNA, the CDR3 is TGCGCCAGCAGCCCTCAGGGACATCTGAACACTGAAGCTTTCTTT.